This T cell receptor beta chain originates from a study of shared clonotypes between healthy human individuals. Study observations and caveats: A generally larger estimated richness was seen in naive subsets than in memory subsets. Generation probabilities were higher for clonotypes shared across all four sorted-subset donors than for unshared ones.

Notes on this clone: Its antigen is currently unknown.

The data were produced by immunoSEQ multiplex PCR, yet TCRdb's version contains in-frame clones alone and is incomplete. The repertoire holds approximately 320,000 clones, around 72% seen once, with around 10% in the top ten. V lost 4 bases and J 3 bases, leaving 15 bases between the germline ends. The CDR3 is 16 amino acids. From germline, CDR1 is SGHTA and CDR2 FQGTGA. Sequencing was done on a sample of memory CD4+ T cells sorted from blood. Sample subset: CD45RA-negative fraction. The sequence was collected from a man aged 25-40 years in good health. The chain has TRBV7-3 and TRBJ2-2; no reliable D call. CDR3 nucleotides: TGTGCCAGCAGCTCGATCGACTCTCGGGACACCGGGGAGCTGTTTTTT. This encodes CASSSIDSRDTGELFF.